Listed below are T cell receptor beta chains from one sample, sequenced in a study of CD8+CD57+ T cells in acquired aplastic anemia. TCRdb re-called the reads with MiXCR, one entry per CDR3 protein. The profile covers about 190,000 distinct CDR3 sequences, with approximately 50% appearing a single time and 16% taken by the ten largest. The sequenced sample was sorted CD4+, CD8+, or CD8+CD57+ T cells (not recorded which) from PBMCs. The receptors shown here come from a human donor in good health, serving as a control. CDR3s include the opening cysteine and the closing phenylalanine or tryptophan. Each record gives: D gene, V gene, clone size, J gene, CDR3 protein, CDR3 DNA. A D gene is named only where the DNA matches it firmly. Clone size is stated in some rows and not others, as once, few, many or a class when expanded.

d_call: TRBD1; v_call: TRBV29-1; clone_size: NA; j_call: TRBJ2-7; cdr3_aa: CSVEDRGLSYEQYF; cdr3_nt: TGCAGCGTTGAAGACAGGGGGTTATCCTACGAGCAGTACTTC
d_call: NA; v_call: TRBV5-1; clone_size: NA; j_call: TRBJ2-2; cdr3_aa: CASSWTGTINTGELFF; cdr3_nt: TGCGCCAGCAGCTGGACAGGGACTATAAACACCGGGGAGCTGTTTTTT
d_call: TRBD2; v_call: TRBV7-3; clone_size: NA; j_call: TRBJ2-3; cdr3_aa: CASSLISQAGGGNTQYF; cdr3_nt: TGTGCCAGCAGCTTAATTTCGCAAGCAGGCGGGGGAAATACGCAGTATTTT
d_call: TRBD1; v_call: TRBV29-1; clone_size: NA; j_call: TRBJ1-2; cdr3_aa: CSVTGTGGWGGYTF; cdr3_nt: TGCAGCGTTACGGGGACAGGGGGCTGGGGGGGCTACACCTTC
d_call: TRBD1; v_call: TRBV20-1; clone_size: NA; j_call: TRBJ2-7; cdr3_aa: CSADDRAHEQYF; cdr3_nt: TGCAGTGCCGACGACAGGGCCCACGAGCAGTACTTC
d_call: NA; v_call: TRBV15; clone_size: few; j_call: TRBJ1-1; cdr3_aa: CATSGDGNTEAFF; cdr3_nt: TGTGCCACCAGCGGAGACGGGAACACTGAAGCTTTCTTT
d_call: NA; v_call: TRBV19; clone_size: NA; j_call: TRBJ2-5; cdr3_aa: CASSINPGTPSGTQYF; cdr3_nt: TGTGCCAGTAGTATAAATCCAGGGACCCCAAGCGGGACCCAGTACTTC
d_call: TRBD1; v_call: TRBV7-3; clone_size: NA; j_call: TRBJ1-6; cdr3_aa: CASSLKGQGASYNSPLHF; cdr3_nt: TGTGCTAGCAGCTTAAAGGGACAGGGGGCATCCTATAATTCACCCCTCCACTTT
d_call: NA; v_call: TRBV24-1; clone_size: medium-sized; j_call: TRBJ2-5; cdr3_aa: CATSDWDGQETQYF; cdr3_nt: TGTGCCACCAGTGATTGGGACGGCCAAGAGACCCAGTACTTC
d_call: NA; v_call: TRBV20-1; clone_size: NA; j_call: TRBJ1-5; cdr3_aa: CSARERQEPQHF; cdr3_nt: TGCAGTGCTAGAGAGCGGCAAGAGCCCCAGCATTTT
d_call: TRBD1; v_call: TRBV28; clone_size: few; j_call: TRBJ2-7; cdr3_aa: CASKGQGQVGSYEQYF; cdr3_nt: TGTGCCAGCAAAGGTCAGGGACAGGTCGGGTCCTACGAGCAGTACTTC
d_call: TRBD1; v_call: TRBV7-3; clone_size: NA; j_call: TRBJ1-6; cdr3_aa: CASSLESGGYSPLHF; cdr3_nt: TGTGCCAGCAGCTTAGAGTCAGGGGGTTATTCACCCCTCCACTTT
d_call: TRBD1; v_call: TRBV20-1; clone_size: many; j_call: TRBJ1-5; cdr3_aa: CSAGTGRYQPQHF; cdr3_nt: TGCAGTGCCGGGACAGGCAGGTATCAGCCCCAGCATTTT
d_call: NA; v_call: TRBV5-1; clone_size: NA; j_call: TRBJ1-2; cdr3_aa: CASSPDGIVGYTF; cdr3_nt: TGCGCCAGCAGCCCGGACGGCATTGTGGGCTACACCTTC
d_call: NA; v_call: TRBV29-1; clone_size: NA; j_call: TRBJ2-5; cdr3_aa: CASGGETQYF; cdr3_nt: TGTGCCAGTGGGGGGGAGACCCAGTACTTC
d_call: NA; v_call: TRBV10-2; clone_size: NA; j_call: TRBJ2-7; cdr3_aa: CASNASSWVADEQYF; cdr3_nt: TGCGCCAGCAACGCCAGCAGTTGGGTGGCGGACGAGCAGTACTTC
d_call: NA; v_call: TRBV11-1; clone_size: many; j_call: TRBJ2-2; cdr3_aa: CASSSRLAGSNTGELFF; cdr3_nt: TGTGCCAGCAGCTCTAGACTGGCGGGGTCGAACACCGGGGAGCTGTTTTTT
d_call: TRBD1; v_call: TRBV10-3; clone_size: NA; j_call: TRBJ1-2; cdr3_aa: CAISGTGGSYGYTF; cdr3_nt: TGTGCCATCAGTGGGACAGGGGGCAGCTATGGCTACACCTTC
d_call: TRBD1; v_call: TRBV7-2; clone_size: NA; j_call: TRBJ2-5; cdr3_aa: CASSLRQGGANQETQYF; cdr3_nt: TGTGCCAGCAGCTTACGACAGGGTGGGGCAAACCAAGAGACCCAGTACTTC
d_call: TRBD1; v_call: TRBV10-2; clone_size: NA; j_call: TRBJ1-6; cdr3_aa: CASNAQDGTGNSPLHF; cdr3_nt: TGCGCCAGCAACGCCCAGGACGGGACAGGAAATTCACCCCTCCACTTT
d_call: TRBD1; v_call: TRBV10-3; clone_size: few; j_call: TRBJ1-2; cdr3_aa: CAISITGTGGYGYTF; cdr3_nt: TGTGCCATCAGTATCACCGGGACAGGGGGCTATGGCTACACCTTC
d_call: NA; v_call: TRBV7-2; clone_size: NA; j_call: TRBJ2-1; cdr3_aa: CATRGGGYNEQFF; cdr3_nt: TGTGCCACAAGGGGGGGCGGATACAATGAGCAGTTCTTC
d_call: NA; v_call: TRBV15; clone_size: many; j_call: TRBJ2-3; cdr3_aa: CATSRDHLGGPGDTQYF; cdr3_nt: TGTGCCACCAGCAGAGACCACCTCGGGGGGCCGGGAGATACGCAGTATTTT
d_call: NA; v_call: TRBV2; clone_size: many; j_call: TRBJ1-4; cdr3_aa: CASTPPGAEKLFF; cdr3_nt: TGTGCCAGCACCCCCCCCGGGGCGGAAAAACTGTTTTTT
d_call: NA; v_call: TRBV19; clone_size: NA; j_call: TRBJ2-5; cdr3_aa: CASIPQYF; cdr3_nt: TGTGCCAGTATCCCCCAGTACTTC
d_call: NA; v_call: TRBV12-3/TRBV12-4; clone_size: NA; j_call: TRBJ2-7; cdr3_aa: CASSLPLGTEQYF; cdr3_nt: TGTGCCAGCAGCCTCCCATTAGGGACCGAGCAGTACTTC
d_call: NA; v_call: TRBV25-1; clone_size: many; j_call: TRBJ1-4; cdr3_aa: CASSELSEKLFF; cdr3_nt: TGTGCCAGCAGTGAATTAAGCGAAAAACTGTTTTTT
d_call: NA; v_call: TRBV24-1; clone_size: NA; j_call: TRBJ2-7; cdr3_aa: CATSDPSSQVPEQYF; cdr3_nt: TGTGCCACCAGTGACCCAAGCTCCCAGGTACCCGAGCAGTACTTC
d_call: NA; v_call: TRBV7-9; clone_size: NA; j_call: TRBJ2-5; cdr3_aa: CASSRGGTQYF; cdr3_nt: TGTGCCAGCAGCCGAGGGGGGACCCAGTACTTC
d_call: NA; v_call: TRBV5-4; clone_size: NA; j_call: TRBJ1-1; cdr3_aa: CASSLARTANTEAFF; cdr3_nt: TGTGCCAGCAGCTTGGCCAGGACTGCGAACACTGAAGCTTTCTTT
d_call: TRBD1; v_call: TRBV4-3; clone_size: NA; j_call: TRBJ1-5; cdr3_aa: CTSSLRQGQPQHF; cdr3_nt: TGCACCAGCAGCCTAAGACAGGGTCAGCCCCAGCATTTT
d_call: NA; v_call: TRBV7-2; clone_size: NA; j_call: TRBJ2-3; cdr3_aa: CASTTTDTQYF; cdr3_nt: TGTGCCAGCACCACAACAGATACGCAGTATTTT
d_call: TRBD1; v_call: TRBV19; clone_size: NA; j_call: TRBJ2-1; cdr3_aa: CASTGTGGIDEQFF; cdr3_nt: TGTGCCAGCACCGGGACAGGGGGTATCGATGAGCAGTTCTTC
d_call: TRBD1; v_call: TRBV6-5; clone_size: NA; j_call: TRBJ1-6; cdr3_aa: CASRQGENSPLHF; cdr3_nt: TGTGCCAGCAGGCAGGGGGAGAATTCACCCCTCCACTTT
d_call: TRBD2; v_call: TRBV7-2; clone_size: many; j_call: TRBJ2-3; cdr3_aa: CASSLEALAGGLRDTQYF; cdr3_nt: TGTGCCAGCAGCTTAGAAGCGCTAGCGGGGGGGCTAAGAGATACGCAGTATTTT
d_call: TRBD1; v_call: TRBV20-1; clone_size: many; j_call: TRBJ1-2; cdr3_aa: CSARVSDRARDGYTF; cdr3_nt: TGCAGTGCTAGAGTCTCGGACAGGGCCAGGGATGGCTACACCTTC
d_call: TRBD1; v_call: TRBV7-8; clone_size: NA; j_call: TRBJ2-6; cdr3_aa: CASSLGGQGPNVLTF; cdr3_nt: TGTGCCAGCAGCTTAGGAGGACAGGGACCCAACGTCCTGACTTTC
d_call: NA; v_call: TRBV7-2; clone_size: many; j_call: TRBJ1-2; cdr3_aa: CASSLRPDHGYTF; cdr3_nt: TGTGCCAGCAGCTTAAGGCCCGACCATGGCTACACCTTC
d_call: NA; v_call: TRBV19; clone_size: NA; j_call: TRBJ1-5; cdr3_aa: CASGVGQPQHF; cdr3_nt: TGTGCCAGTGGGGTAGGGCAGCCCCAGCATTTT
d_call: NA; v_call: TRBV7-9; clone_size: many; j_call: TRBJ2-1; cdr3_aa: CASSLDGEQFF; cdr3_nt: TGTGCCAGCAGCTTAGACGGCGAGCAGTTCTTC
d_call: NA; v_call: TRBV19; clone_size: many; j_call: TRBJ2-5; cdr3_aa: CASSVTGAMETQYF; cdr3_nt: TGTGCCAGTTCGGTCACGGGGGCCATGGAGACCCAGTACTTC
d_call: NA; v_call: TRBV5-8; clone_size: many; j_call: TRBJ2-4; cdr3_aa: CASSLGYLAKNIQYF; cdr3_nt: TGTGCCAGCAGCTTAGGGTACTTAGCCAAAAACATTCAGTACTTC